This is a list of T cell receptor beta chains from one sample in a study of T cell responses to AZD1222 COVID-19 vaccine. Measured with immunoSEQ multiplex PCR; TCRdb has only the in-frame clones, and not every one. The sample contains 100,000 to 130,000 clones, around nine tenths of which appear only once. The sample here was peripheral blood, taken on day 0 of MenACWY control vaccination. Every receptor here comes from an adult in good health. CDR3s include the opening cysteine and the closing phenylalanine or tryptophan. D genes are given only for firm matches. Where a row states a size, it is once, few, many or the class of an expanded clone; other rows omit it.

V: TRBV19; J: TRBJ1-2; D: NA; size: NA; DNA: TGTGCCAGTAGGATTGGGTTCGGGTCTACTCGTGGCTACACCTTC; CDR3: CASRIGFGSTRGYTF
V: TRBV6-2/TRBV6-3; J: TRBJ2-7; D: NA; size: once; DNA: TGTGCCAGCAGTTACGCGGGGGCAGGCTACGAGCAGTACTTC; CDR3: CASSYAGAGYEQYF
V: TRBV9; J: TRBJ2-7; D: NA; size: NA; DNA: TGTGCCAGCAGCACCCTCCCAGGATTCTACGAGCAGTACTTC; CDR3: CASSTLPGFYEQYF
V: TRBV28; J: TRBJ2-7; D: NA; size: NA; DNA: TGTGCCAGCAGTCCCGGGCCATTAATCTTC; CDR3: CASSPGPLIF
V: TRBV5-1; J: TRBJ2-4; D: TRBD2; size: NA; DNA: TGCGCCAGCAGCTTGGATTTAGCGGGTGGGAACATTCAGTACTTC; CDR3: CASSLDLAGGNIQYF
V: TRBV28; J: TRBJ1-3; D: NA; size: NA; DNA: TGTGCCAGCCTATCCCTGGGGGCTGGAAACACCATATATTTT; CDR3: CASLSLGAGNTIYF
V: TRBV9; J: TRBJ2-1; D: TRBD2; size: once; DNA: TGTGCCAGCAGCGTAGGCGGGGGGGATTACAATGAGCAGTTCTTC; CDR3: CASSVGGGDYNEQFF
V: TRBV6-1; J: TRBJ1-2; D: NA; size: NA; DNA: TGTGCCAGCAGTGATAGCGCAGGCCCATATGGCTACACCTTC; CDR3: CASSDSAGPYGYTF
V: TRBV2; J: TRBJ2-5; D: NA; size: NA; DNA: TGTGCCAGCAGTGAAAGGGGGAGAGGGGAGACCCAGTACTTC; CDR3: CASSERGRGETQYF
V: TRBV29-1; J: TRBJ1-4; D: NA; size: NA; DNA: TGCAGCGTTGTCGAGGGGAATGAAAAACTGTTTTTT; CDR3: CSVVEGNEKLFF
V: TRBV19; J: TRBJ1-6; D: NA; size: NA; DNA: TGTGCCAGTAGTTGGGGTCACCAAAGGAATTCACCCCTCCACTTT; CDR3: CASSWGHQRNSPLHF
V: TRBV9; J: TRBJ1-2; D: NA; size: NA; DNA: TGTGCCAGCAGCTCTGGGACGGCTACTAACTATGGCTACACCTTC; CDR3: CASSSGTATNYGYTF
V: TRBV30; J: TRBJ1-1; D: NA; size: once; DNA: TGTGCCTGGAGGGCGGGACGGCCGTTCAATGAAGCTTTCTTT; CDR3: CAWRAGRPFNEAFF
V: TRBV27; J: TRBJ1-3; D: NA; size: NA; DNA: TGTGCCAGCAGTTTAGGGAACCCGGGACACCATTTCCGAACCTCTGGAAACACCATATATTTT; CDR3: CASSLGNPGHHFRTSGNTIYF
V: TRBV5-1; J: TRBJ2-7; D: NA; size: NA; DNA: TGCGCCAGCAGTCCACAAGCCTACGAGCAGTACTTC; CDR3: CASSPQAYEQYF
V: TRBV30; J: TRBJ2-5; D: NA; size: NA; DNA: TGTGCCTGGAGTGAGGGGCTCCTGTACCAAGAGACCCAGTACTTC; CDR3: CAWSEGLLYQETQYF
V: TRBV27; J: TRBJ2-7; D: NA; size: NA; DNA: TGTGCCAGCAGTTCAGGCCCGGGTACAGGGCCCCACGAGCAGTACTTC; CDR3: CASSSGPGTGPHEQYF
V: TRBV5-6; J: TRBJ2-1; D: TRBD1; size: NA; DNA: TGTGCCAGCAGCGCCACGCCCGGGACAGGGGGATACAATGAGCAGTTCTTC; CDR3: CASSATPGTGGYNEQFF
V: TRBV5-1; J: TRBJ1-1; D: NA; size: NA; DNA: TGCGCCAGCAGCTCACTCCGTCCGAACACTGAAGCTTTCTTT; CDR3: CASSSLRPNTEAFF
V: TRBV30; J: TRBJ1-2; D: NA; size: NA; DNA: TGTGCCTGGGGACAGCAAACTAACTATGGCTACACCTTC; CDR3: CAWGQQTNYGYTF
V: TRBV10-1; J: TRBJ2-1; D: TRBD2; size: NA; DNA: TGCGCCAGCAGTGGAAGCGGGGATGAGCAGTTCTTC; CDR3: CASSGSGDEQFF
V: TRBV19; J: TRBJ2-7; D: NA; size: NA; DNA: TGTGCCAGTAGAGACCCTCTCCGGGACGCATCCTACGAGCAGTACTTC; CDR3: CASRDPLRDASYEQYF
V: TRBV9; J: TRBJ2-2; D: NA; size: NA; DNA: TGTGCCAGCACCGTGGGGGGCGCGAACACCGGGGAGCTGTTTTTT; CDR3: CASTVGGANTGELFF
V: TRBV7-9; J: TRBJ2-3; D: NA; size: NA; DNA: TGTGCCAGCAGCTTATTAGGACGGAACACAGATACGCAGTATTTT; CDR3: CASSLLGRNTDTQYF
V: TRBV5-4; J: TRBJ2-4; D: TRBD2; size: once; DNA: TGTGCCAGCAGCCCTGGGGGGGAACAAGCCAAAAACATTCAGTACTTC; CDR3: CASSPGGEQAKNIQYF
V: TRBV9; J: TRBJ2-5; D: TRBD2; size: few; DNA: TGTGCCAGCAGCCTTGAAGCGGGGGGGCTGGAGACCCAGTACTTC; CDR3: CASSLEAGGLETQYF
V: TRBV25-1; J: TRBJ1-2; D: NA; size: NA; DNA: TGTGCCAGCACCCCCGACAGAGGATACGGCTACACCTTC; CDR3: CASTPDRGYGYTF
V: TRBV7-9; J: TRBJ2-5; D: NA; size: NA; DNA: TGTGCCAGCAGCTTAGTGGGTTTGGAAGGTGAGACCCAGTACTTC; CDR3: CASSLVGLEGETQYF
V: TRBV27; J: TRBJ1-2; D: TRBD1; size: NA; DNA: TGTGCCAGCAGTTTAACCAGTTGGGACAGACTATGGGGCTACACCTTC; CDR3: CASSLTSWDRLWGYTF
V: TRBV7-9; J: TRBJ1-1; D: NA; size: NA; DNA: TGTGCCAGCAGCTTAGCTCGGATGAACACTGAAGCTTTCTTT; CDR3: CASSLARMNTEAFF
V: TRBV5-1; J: TRBJ2-3; D: NA; size: NA; DNA: TGCGCCAGCAGCGAACGGACCTACACAGATACGCAGTATTTT; CDR3: CASSERTYTDTQYF
V: TRBV5-5; J: TRBJ2-1; D: NA; size: few; DNA: TGTGCCAGCAGCTTGGAACGGGGTCCCAATGAGCAGTTCTTC; CDR3: CASSLERGPNEQFF
V: TRBV28; J: TRBJ1-2; D: TRBD1; size: NA; DNA: TGTGCCAGCAGTCAGGGACAGGGGGACGTATATGGCTACACCTTC; CDR3: CASSQGQGDVYGYTF
V: TRBV5-1; J: TRBJ1-3; D: NA; size: NA; DNA: TGCGCCAGCAGCTGGGCTACTGGAAACACCATATATTTT; CDR3: CASSWATGNTIYF
V: TRBV19; J: TRBJ1-5; D: NA; size: NA; DNA: TGTGCCAGTAGTGACCGTTTTGATCAGCCCCAGCATTTT; CDR3: CASSDRFDQPQHF
V: TRBV28; J: TRBJ2-3; D: NA; size: NA; DNA: TGTGCCAGCACCGAACCGGGACCGGGCCCGAACACAGATACGCAGTATTTT; CDR3: CASTEPGPGPNTDTQYF
V: TRBV14; J: TRBJ2-7; D: NA; size: once; DNA: TGTGCCAGCAGCCACGCAGGGAGGCCGTACTTC; CDR3: CASSHAGRPYF
V: TRBV11-2; J: TRBJ1-3; D: NA; size: NA; DNA: TGTGCCAGCAGCTTAGGTGATTTAAATGGAAACACCATATATTTT; CDR3: CASSLGDLNGNTIYF
V: TRBV30; J: TRBJ1-6; D: NA; size: NA; DNA: TGTGCCTGGGGAGGGGAGAGAAATTCACCCCTCCACTTT; CDR3: CAWGGERNSPLHF
V: TRBV27; J: TRBJ1-5; D: NA; size: once; DNA: TGTGCCAGCAGTTTAGGACAATCCAATCAGCCCCAGCATTTT; CDR3: CASSLGQSNQPQHF
V: TRBV2; J: TRBJ1-1; D: TRBD1; size: NA; DNA: TGTGCCAGCAGAGTTACAGGGGGTGCGGGTGAAGCTTTCTTT; CDR3: CASRVTGGAGEAFF
V: TRBV4-1; J: TRBJ1-3; D: NA; size: NA; DNA: TGCGCCAGCAGCCAAGATCCCCGATCTGGAAACACCATATATTTT; CDR3: CASSQDPRSGNTIYF
V: TRBV4-3; J: TRBJ1-4; D: NA; size: NA; DNA: TGCGCCAGCAGCCAAGATCCCCAGGGTCGGCTGTTTTTT; CDR3: CASSQDPQGRLFF
V: TRBV6-2/TRBV6-3; J: TRBJ2-7; D: NA; size: NA; DNA: TGTGCCAGCAGCGCCTCCTACGAGCAGTACTTC; CDR3: CASSASYEQYF
V: TRBV24-1; J: TRBJ2-1; D: NA; size: NA; DNA: TGTGCCACCAGTGATCAACAGGGAAGAGGGTTCTTC; CDR3: CATSDQQGRGFF
V: TRBV6-1; J: TRBJ2-3; D: NA; size: NA; DNA: TGTGCCAGCAGTGAAAAGGTAGTCTCCTACCTCCATTCAGGAGGGGCCGGGGATACGCAGTATTTT; CDR3: CASSEKVVSYLHSGGAGDTQYF
V: TRBV5-6; J: TRBJ1-4; D: TRBD1; size: NA; DNA: TGTGCCAGCAGCTTGGGCCCTCCGGGACAGGGGAGGAAACTGTTTTTT; CDR3: CASSLGPPGQGRKLFF
V: TRBV11-1; J: TRBJ2-7; D: TRBD1; size: NA; DNA: TGTGCCAGCAGCGCACAGGGGTACGAGCAGTACTTC; CDR3: CASSAQGYEQYF
V: TRBV30; J: TRBJ1-1; D: NA; size: NA; DNA: TGTGCCTGGACCACGGCCAGGGCGACTGAAGCTTTCTTT; CDR3: CAWTTARATEAFF
V: TRBV7-2; J: TRBJ1-2; D: TRBD1; size: NA; DNA: TGTGCCAGCAGCTTACGGCCTACGCCGGGACAGGGGGCATTAAATGGCTACACCTTC; CDR3: CASSLRPTPGQGALNGYTF
V: TRBV29-1; J: TRBJ1-1; D: TRBD1; size: NA; DNA: TGCAGCGTTGATCTGCAGGGGGCCAACACTGAAGCTTTCTTT; CDR3: CSVDLQGANTEAFF
V: TRBV2; J: TRBJ1-5; D: NA; size: NA; DNA: TGTGCCAGCAGTGAAGCCGGGGGGAGAGTTCAGCCCCAGCATTTT; CDR3: CASSEAGGRVQPQHF
V: TRBV30; J: TRBJ2-7; D: NA; size: NA; DNA: TGTGCCTGGAGCGACAGTTTTCCCGAGCAGTACTTC; CDR3: CAWSDSFPEQYF
V: TRBV7-3; J: TRBJ1-2; D: TRBD1; size: NA; DNA: TGTGCCAGCAGCTCCGACGGGACAGGGGTAAATGGCTACACCTTC; CDR3: CASSSDGTGVNGYTF
V: TRBV28; J: TRBJ2-7; D: TRBD1; size: NA; DNA: TGTGCCAGCACCGGGGACAGCCGCTCCTACGAGCAGTACTTC; CDR3: CASTGDSRSYEQYF
V: TRBV7-8; J: TRBJ1-1; D: NA; size: NA; DNA: TGTGCCAGCAGCTCTTACTCTTTAGACACTGAAGCTTTCTTT; CDR3: CASSSYSLDTEAFF
V: TRBV12-3/TRBV12-4; J: TRBJ1-2; D: TRBD1; size: NA; DNA: TGTGCCAGCACCCGGACAGGGGGCCCTTCCGCCTTC; CDR3: CASTRTGGPSAF
V: TRBV27; J: TRBJ2-5; D: NA; size: once; DNA: TGTGCCAGCAGTTCGGCCGAGACCCAGTACTTC; CDR3: CASSSAETQYF
V: TRBV7-9; J: TRBJ1-2; D: NA; size: NA; DNA: TGTGCCAGCAGCTTAGATCTGGTAAACTATGGCTACACCTTC; CDR3: CASSLDLVNYGYTF